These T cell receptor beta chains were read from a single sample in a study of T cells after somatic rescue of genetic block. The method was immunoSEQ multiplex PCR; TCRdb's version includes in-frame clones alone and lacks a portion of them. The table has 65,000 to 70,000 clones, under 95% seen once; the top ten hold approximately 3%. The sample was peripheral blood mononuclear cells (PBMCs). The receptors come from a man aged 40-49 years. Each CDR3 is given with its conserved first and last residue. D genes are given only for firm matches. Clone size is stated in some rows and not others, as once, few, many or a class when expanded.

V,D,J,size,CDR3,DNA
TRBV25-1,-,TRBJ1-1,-,CASSEPAGLNTEAFF,TGTGCCAGCAGTGAACCGGCAGGGTTGAACACTGAAGCTTTCTTT
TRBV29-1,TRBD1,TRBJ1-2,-,CSVEGADGYTF,TGCAGCGTAGAGGGGGCGGATGGCTACACCTTC
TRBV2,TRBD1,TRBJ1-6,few,CASRTTDRGPSPLHF,TGTGCCAGCAGGACCACGGACAGGGGGCCCTCACCCCTCCACTTT
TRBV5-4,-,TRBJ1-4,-,CASSPGGRANEKLFF,TGTGCCAGCAGCCCCGGAGGTAGGGCTAATGAAAAACTGTTTTTT
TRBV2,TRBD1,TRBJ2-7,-,CASRGQGPIYEQYF,TGTGCCAGCAGAGGACAGGGTCCAATTTACGAGCAGTACTTC
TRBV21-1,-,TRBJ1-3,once,CASSKPDRDSGNTIYF,TGTGCCAGCAGCAAACCCGACAGGGACTCTGGAAACACCATATATTTT
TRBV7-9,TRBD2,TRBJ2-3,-,CASSLVGGTTTDTQYF,TGTGCCAGCAGCTTAGTGGGCGGGACTACCACAGATACGCAGTATTTT
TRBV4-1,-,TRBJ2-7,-,CASSQGGAGTYEQYF,TGCGCCAGCAGCCAAGGGGGCGCGGGTACGTACGAGCAGTACTTC
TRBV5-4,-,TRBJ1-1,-,CASSLGGSPEAFF,TGTGCCAGCAGCTTGGGAGGGAGTCCTGAAGCTTTCTTT
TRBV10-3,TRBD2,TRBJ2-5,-,CAISDGGASNQETQYF,TGTGCCATCAGTGACGGGGGGGCATCGAACCAAGAGACCCAGTACTTC
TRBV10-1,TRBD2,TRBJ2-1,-,CASSVLSGGGYNEQFF,TGCGCCAGCAGTGTCCTTTCGGGGGGGGGTTACAATGAGCAGTTCTTC
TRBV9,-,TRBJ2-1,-,CASSVGGANEQFF,TGTGCCAGCAGCGTAGGGGGCGCGAATGAGCAGTTCTTC
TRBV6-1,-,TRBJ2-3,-,CASSERGDDTQYF,TGTGCCAGCAGCGAACGGGGTGACGATACGCAGTATTTT
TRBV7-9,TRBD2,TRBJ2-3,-,CASSPEPRGTGTDTQYF,TGTGCCAGCAGCCCAGAGCCGCGGGGGACGGGCACAGATACGCAGTATTTT
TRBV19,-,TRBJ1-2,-,CASSPLGGPYGYTF,TGTGCCAGTAGTCCACTTGGGGGCCCCTATGGCTACACCTTC
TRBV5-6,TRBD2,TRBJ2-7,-,CASSSPSGRTYEQYF,TGTGCCAGCAGCTCTCCTAGCGGGAGGACCTACGAGCAGTACTTC
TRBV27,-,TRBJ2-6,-,CASSYGGANVLTF,TGTGCCAGCAGTTATGGTGGGGCCAACGTCCTGACTTTC
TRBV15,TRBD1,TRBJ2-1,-,CATSRDGDDRGVNEQFF,TGTGCCACCAGCAGAGATGGGGATGACAGGGGAGTCAATGAGCAGTTCTTC
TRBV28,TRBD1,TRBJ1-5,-,CASSLSGGGQPQHF,TGTGCCAGCAGTCTCTCAGGGGGTGGTCAGCCCCAGCATTTT
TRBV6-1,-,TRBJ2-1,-,CASTRQAYNEQFF,TGTGCCAGCACGCGGCAGGCCTACAATGAGCAGTTCTTC
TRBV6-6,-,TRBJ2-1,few,CASSHRFNEQFF,TGTGCCAGCAGTCACAGGTTCAATGAGCAGTTCTTC
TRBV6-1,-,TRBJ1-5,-,CASSESGDRNQPQHF,TGTGCCAGCAGTGAGTCGGGAGACCGCAATCAGCCCCAGCATTTT
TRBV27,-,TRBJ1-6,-,CASRLYRDLNNSPLHF,TGTGCCAGCAGACTCTACAGGGACCTAAATAATTCACCCCTCCACTTT
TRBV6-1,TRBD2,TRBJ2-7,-,CASSDPSGGYEQYF,TGTGCCAGCAGTGATCCCTCGGGGGGCTACGAGCAGTACTTC
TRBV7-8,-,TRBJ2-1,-,CASSLNINSYNEQFF,TGTGCCAGCAGCTTGAATATCAACTCCTACAATGAGCAGTTCTTC
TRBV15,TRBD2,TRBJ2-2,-,CATSRGIAGSNTGELFF,TGTGCCACCAGCAGAGGAATAGCGGGGTCGAACACCGGGGAGCTGTTTTTT
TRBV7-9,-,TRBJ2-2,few,CASSPVGRPNTGELFF,TGTGCCAGCAGCCCCGTTGGGCGCCCGAACACCGGGGAGCTGTTTTTT
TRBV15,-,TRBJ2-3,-,CATSSHRGGTQYF,TGTGCCACCAGCTCCCATCGGGGAGGTACGCAGTATTTT
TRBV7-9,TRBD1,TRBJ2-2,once,CASSSGQGFSGELFF,TGTGCCAGCAGCTCGGGACAGGGATTTTCCGGGGAGCTGTTTTTT
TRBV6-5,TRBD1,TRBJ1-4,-,CASSLRQGREKLFF,TGTGCCAGCAGTCTCCGACAGGGAAGAGAAAAACTGTTTTTT
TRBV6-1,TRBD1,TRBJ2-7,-,CASSQDRALSYEQYF,TGTGCCAGCAGTCAGGACAGGGCCCTCTCCTACGAGCAGTACTTC
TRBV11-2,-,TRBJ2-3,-,CASSQLRLGFTDTQYF,TGTGCCAGCAGCCAGTTGAGACTAGGGTTCACAGATACGCAGTATTTT
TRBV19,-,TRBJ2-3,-,CASSIQGYGVDTQYF,TGTGCCAGTAGTATTCAAGGATACGGAGTAGATACGCAGTATTTT
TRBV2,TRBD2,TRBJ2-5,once,CASLQISGRAGETQYF,TGTGCCAGCCTCCAGATTAGCGGGAGGGCCGGGGAGACCCAGTACTTC
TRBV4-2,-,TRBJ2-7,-,CASSQDQVSGYEQYF,TGTGCCAGCAGCCAAGATCAAGTATCGGGGTACGAGCAGTACTTC
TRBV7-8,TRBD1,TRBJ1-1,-,CASSTSTGLNTEAFF,TGTGCCAGCAGCACCTCGACAGGGTTGAACACTGAAGCTTTCTTT
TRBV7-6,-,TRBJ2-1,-,CASSLQGYNEQFF,TGTGCCAGCAGCTTACAAGGGTACAATGAGCAGTTCTTC
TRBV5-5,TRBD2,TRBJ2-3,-,CASSFSSGGITDTQYF,TGTGCCAGCAGCTTTTCGAGCGGGGGAATCACAGATACGCAGTATTTT
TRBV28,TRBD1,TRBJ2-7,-,CASSKPGQYPYEQYF,TGTGCCAGCTCCAAACCGGGACAGTACCCCTACGAGCAGTACTTC
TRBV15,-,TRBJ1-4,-,CATSRTGSTNEKLFF,TGTGCCACCAGCCGAACAGGGTCAACTAATGAAAAACTGTTTTTT
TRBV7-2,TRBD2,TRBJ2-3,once,CASSLALSSGRTDTQYF,TGTGCCAGCAGCTTAGCGCTCTCTAGCGGGAGAACAGATACGCAGTATTTT
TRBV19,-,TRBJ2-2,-,CASTQFRGGTGELFF,TGTGCCAGTACCCAATTTAGGGGTGGCACCGGGGAGCTGTTTTTT
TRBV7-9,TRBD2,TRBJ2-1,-,CASSPGLAGYNEQFF,TGTGCCAGCAGCCCGGGACTAGCGGGGTACAATGAGCAGTTCTTC
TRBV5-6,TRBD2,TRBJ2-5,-,CASSLFGRKETQYF,TGTGCCAGCAGCTTGTTCGGGAGGAAAGAGACCCAGTACTTC
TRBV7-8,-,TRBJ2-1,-,CASSLSDEQFF,TGTGCCAGCAGCCTCAGCGATGAGCAGTTCTTC
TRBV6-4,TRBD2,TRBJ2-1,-,CASSVAGGGSNEQFF,TGTGCCAGCAGCGTCGCGGGAGGGGGTTCCAATGAGCAGTTCTTC
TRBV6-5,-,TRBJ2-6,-,CASSLSGLGANVLTF,TGTGCCAGCAGTCTTTCAGGGTTGGGGGCCAACGTCCTGACTTTC
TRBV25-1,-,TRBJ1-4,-,CASMDTGSLEKLFF,TGTGCCAGCATGGATACAGGGAGTCTCGAAAAACTGTTTTTT
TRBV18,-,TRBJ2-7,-,CASSPQGAGAVYEQYF,TGTGCCAGCTCACCACAGGGGGCGGGGGCGGTCTACGAGCAGTACTTC
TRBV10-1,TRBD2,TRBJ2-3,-,CASSAIGLAGVRTDTQYF,TGCGCCAGCAGCGCCATTGGACTAGCGGGAGTTAGGACAGATACGCAGTATTTT
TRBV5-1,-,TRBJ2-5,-,CASSFVQGKETQYF,TGCGCCAGCAGCTTCGTCCAGGGGAAAGAGACCCAGTACTTC
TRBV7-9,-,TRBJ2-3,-,CASSLSTITDTQYF,TGTGCCAGCAGCTTATCGACTATCACAGATACGCAGTATTTT
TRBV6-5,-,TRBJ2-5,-,CASSYSSGEETQYF,TGTGCCAGCAGTTACTCTAGCGGAGAAGAGACCCAGTACTTC
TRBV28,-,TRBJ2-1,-,CASHDGASSYNEQFF,TGTGCCAGCCACGACGGGGCGAGCTCCTACAATGAGCAGTTCTTC
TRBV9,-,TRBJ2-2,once,CASSATLVGSAGELFF,TGTGCCAGCAGCGCTACGTTGGTCGGGAGCGCCGGGGAGCTGTTTTTT
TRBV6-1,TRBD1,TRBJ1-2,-,CASTGGSNYGYTF,TGTGCCAGCACAGGGGGGAGTAACTATGGCTACACCTTC
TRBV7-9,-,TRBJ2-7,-,CASSIWTSPYEQYF,TGTGCCAGCAGCATCTGGACTTCGCCCTACGAGCAGTACTTC